Below, one TCR beta chain is given with its context. Its antigen is unknown. This sample is drawn from a study of T cells after posttransplantation cyclophosphamide. Study findings and constraints: TRB overlap between skin or GI tissue T cells and blood was limited. Recipient CMV seropositivity and CMV reactivation strongly tracked TRB clonality. Later blood repertoires were often dominated by clones from the donor CD8+ memory compartment.

Busulfan-fludarabine conditioning, marrow transplant, and cyclophosphamide on days +3 and +4 were administered. Sequencing was performed with immunoSEQ multiplex PCR; in TCRdb, only in-frame clones are kept and a portion is missing. The sample shows 12,000 or so clones, around 90% of them seen only once. Sequenced material: PBMCs, taken after allogeneic stem cell transplant with posttransplant cyclophosphamide. The clonotype originates from a female patient aged 30-39 years who received an allogeneic stem cell transplant from an unrelated donor, was CMV-positive, and had no GVHD. Some of the T cells might come from the graft donor.

The CDR3 sequence: CASSHPRLAGVVTDTQYF. The CDR3 coding sequence is TGTGCCAGCAGCCACCCCCGACTAGCGGGAGTGGTCACAGATACGCAGTATTTT. This chain connects TRBV7-9 to TRBJ2-3; 12 positions match TRBD2. Germline-derived CDR1 and CDR2 are SEHNR and FQNEAQ (reference sequence). The CDR3 spans 18 residues. Trimming removed 5 bases from V and 2 bases from J; junction bases left unmatched: 11. Using reference TRBV7-9 and TRBJ2-3 for the parts outside the CDR3, the full variable domain is DTGVSQNPRHKITKRGQNVTFRCDPISEHNRLYWYRQTLGQGPEFLTYFQNEAQLEKSRLLSDRFSAERPKGSFSTLEIQRTEQGDSAMYLCASSHPRLAGVVTDTQYFGPGTRLTVL.